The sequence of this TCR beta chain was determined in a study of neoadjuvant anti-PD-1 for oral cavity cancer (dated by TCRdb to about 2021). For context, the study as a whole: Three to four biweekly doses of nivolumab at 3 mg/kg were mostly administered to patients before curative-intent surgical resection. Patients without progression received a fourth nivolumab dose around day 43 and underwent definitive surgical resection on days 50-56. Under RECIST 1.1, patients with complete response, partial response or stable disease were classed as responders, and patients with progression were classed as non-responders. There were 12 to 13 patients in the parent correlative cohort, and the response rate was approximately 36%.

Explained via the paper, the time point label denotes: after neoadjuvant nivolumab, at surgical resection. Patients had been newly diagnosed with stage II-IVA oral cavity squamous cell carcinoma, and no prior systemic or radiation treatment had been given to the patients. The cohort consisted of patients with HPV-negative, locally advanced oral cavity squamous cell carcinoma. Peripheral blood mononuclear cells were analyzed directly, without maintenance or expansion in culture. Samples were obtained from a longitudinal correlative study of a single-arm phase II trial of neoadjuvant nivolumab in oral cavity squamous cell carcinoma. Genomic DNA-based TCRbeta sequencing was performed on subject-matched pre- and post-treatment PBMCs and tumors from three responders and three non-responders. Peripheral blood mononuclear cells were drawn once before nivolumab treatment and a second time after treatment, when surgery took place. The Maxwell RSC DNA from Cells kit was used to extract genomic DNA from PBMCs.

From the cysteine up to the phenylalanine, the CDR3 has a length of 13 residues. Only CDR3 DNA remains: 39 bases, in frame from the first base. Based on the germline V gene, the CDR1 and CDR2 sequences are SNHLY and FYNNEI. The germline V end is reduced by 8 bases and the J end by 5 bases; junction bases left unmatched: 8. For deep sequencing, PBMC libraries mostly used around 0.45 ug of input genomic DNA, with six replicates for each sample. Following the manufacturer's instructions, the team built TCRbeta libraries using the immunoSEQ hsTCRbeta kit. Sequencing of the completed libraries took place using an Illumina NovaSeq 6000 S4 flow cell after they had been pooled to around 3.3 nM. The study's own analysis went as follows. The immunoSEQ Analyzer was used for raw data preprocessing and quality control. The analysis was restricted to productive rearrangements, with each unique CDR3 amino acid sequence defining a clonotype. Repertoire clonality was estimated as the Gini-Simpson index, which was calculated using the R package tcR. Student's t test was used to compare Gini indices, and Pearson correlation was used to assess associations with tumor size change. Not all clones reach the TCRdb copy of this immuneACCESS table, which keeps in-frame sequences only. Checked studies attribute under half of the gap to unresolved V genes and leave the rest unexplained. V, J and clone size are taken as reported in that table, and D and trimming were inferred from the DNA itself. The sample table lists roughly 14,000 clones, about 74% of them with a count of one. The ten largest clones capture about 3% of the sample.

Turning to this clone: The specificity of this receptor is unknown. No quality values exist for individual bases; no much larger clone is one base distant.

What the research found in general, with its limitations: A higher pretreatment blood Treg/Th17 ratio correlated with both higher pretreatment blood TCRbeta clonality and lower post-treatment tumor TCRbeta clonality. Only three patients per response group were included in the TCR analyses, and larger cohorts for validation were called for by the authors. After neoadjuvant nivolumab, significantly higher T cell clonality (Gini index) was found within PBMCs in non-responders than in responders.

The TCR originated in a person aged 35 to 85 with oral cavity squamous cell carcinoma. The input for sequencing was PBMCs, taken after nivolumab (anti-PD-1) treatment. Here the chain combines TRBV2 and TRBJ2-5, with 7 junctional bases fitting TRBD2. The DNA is TGTGCCAGCGGGAGAAACGGGAGGGAGACCCAGTACTTC. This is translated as CASGRNGRETQYF.